Listed below are T cell receptor beta chains from one sample, sequenced in a study of Graves' ophthalmopathy and Graves' hyperthyroidism. One entry per CDR3 protein results from TCRdb running MiXCR on the multiplex PCR reads. The data contain more than 1,000,000 distinct CDR3 sequences, less than 45% of them seen just once; the ten biggest clones take up 11%. The sample was peripheral blood or thyroid tissue (not recorded which). The receptors originated from an adult man with Graves' hyperthyroidism. The CDR3 runs from the conserved cysteine through the conserved F or W. A D gene is named only where the DNA matches it firmly. Rows may omit the clone size; those that give it use once, few, many or a size class.

J	D	size	V	CDR3	DNA
TRBJ1-5	.	.	TRBV2	CASSVEVLGNQPQHF	TGTGCCAGCAGTGTCGAAGTTCTCGGCAATCAGCCCCAGCATTTT
TRBJ1-5	.	many	TRBV2	CASSEATGNQPQHF	TGTGCCAGCAGTGAAGCGACAGGCAATCAGCCCCAGCATTTT
TRBJ2-3	TRBD2	many	TRBV9	CASSVDLAGVADTQYF	TGTGCCAGCAGCGTAGACTTAGCGGGGGTCGCAGATACGCAGTATTTT
TRBJ2-7	TRBD2	many	TRBV25-1	CASRGGSGSPSYEQYF	TGTGCCAGCAGGGGGGGAAGCGGGAGTCCCTCCTACGAGCAGTACTTC
TRBJ2-5	.	once	TRBV29-1	CSVQTPGAETQYF	TGCAGCGTTCAGACACCAGGGGCAGAGACCCAGTACTTC
TRBJ2-6	.	many	TRBV5-1	CASSIGNSGANVLTF	TGCGCCAGCAGTATAGGAAACTCTGGGGCCAACGTCCTGACTTTC
TRBJ2-7	TRBD2	few	TRBV20-1	CSAREGAAGAGLYEQYF	TGCAGTGCTAGAGAGGGGGCAGCGGGGGCAGGTCTGTACGAGCAGTACTTC
TRBJ2-7	.	many	TRBV4-2	CASSQDLGEQYF	TGTGCCAGCAGCCAAGACCTGGGGGAGCAGTACTTC
TRBJ1-2	.	.	TRBV20-1	CSARDRQGRVYTF	TGCAGTGCTAGAGATCGCCAGGGAAGGGTCTACACCTTC
TRBJ2-3	.	.	TRBV7-6	CASSPKQGTTDTQYF	TGTGCCAGCAGCCCCAAGCAGGGTACCACAGATACGCAGTATTTT
TRBJ1-4	TRBD1	once	TRBV7-9	CASSRQGVVSNEKLFF	TGTGCCAGCAGCCGTCAGGGGGTCGTTTCTAATGAAAAACTGTTTTTT
TRBJ1-1	.	.	TRBV29-1	CSGSDNTEAFF	TGCAGCGGCTCAGACAACACTGAAGCTTTCTTT
TRBJ2-5	TRBD2	.	TRBV5-5	CASSLGGRFGETQYF	TGTGCCAGCAGCTTAGGCGGGAGGTTCGGGGAGACCCAGTACTTC
TRBJ1-4	.	.	TRBV5-6	CASSIKWVANEKLFF	TGTGCCAGCAGCATAAAATGGGTAGCGAATGAAAAACTGTTTTTT
TRBJ2-2	TRBD1	.	TRBV7-6	CACSPMTGTNTGELFF	TGTGCCTGCAGCCCTATGACAGGGACAAACACCGGGGAGCTGTTTTTT
TRBJ2-5	.	.	TRBV4-1	CASSQDMGDSETQYF	TGCGCCAGCAGCCAAGATATGGGGGATTCGGAGACCCAGTACTTC
TRBJ1-2	.	many	TRBV19	CASRHDGGFGGYTF	TGTGCCAGTAGACACGACGGGGGATTCGGCGGCTACACCTTC
TRBJ2-2	.	few	TRBV11-1	CASSLYRVSADGELFF	TGTGCCAGCAGCTTATACAGGGTATCCGCGGACGGGGAGCTGTTTTTT
TRBJ2-7	.	.	TRBV7-2	CASSLAVTGTYEQYF	TGTGCCAGCAGCTTAGCTGTGACAGGCACCTACGAGCAGTACTTC
TRBJ1-1	.	few	TRBV7-2	CASSLVSGSTNPRNTEAFF	TGTGCCAGCAGCTTAGTATCGGGATCCACCAACCCCAGGAACACTGAAGCTTTCTTT
TRBJ2-6	.	many	TRBV11-2	CASSPGFSGANVLTF	TGTGCCAGCAGCCCAGGATTCTCTGGGGCCAACGTCCTGACTTTC
TRBJ1-4	.	many	TRBV11-2	CASSLHGAGFREKLFF	TGTGCCAGCAGCTTACATGGCGCGGGATTTAGGGAAAAACTGTTTTTT
TRBJ2-7	.	.	TRBV15	CATSRSIGGWEQYF	TGTGCCACCAGCAGATCAATAGGCGGTTGGGAGCAGTACTTC
TRBJ1-4	TRBD1	many	TRBV5-1	CASSSGDSLNEKLFF	TGCGCCAGCAGCTCCGGGGACAGCCTTAATGAAAAACTGTTTTTT
TRBJ1-1	TRBD1	many	TRBV7-6	CASSLGTGHTEAFF	TGTGCCAGCAGTCTGGGGACAGGGCACACTGAAGCTTTCTTT
TRBJ2-5	TRBD1	few	TRBV28	CASTKSGGLETQYF	TGTGCCAGCACCAAATCAGGGGGTCTCGAGACCCAGTACTTC
TRBJ2-7	TRBD2	many	TRBV7-6	CASSLVSQRGNYEQYF	TGTGCCAGCAGCTTAGTTTCTCAGCGGGGGAACTACGAGCAGTACTTC
TRBJ2-7	TRBD2	.	TRBV24-1	CATSAREGQPYEQYF	TGTGCCACCAGTGCCCGGGAGGGACAACCTTACGAGCAGTACTTC
TRBJ1-2	.	.	TRBV10-3	CAIRSTAVEDGGYYGYTF	TGTGCCATCAGGTCGACAGCCGTTGAGGACGGAGGTTACTATGGCTACACCTTC
TRBJ2-7	.	.	TRBV19	CASSPTGRAYEQYF	TGTGCCAGTAGCCCTACAGGGAGAGCCTACGAGCAGTACTTC
TRBJ2-7	.	.	TRBV6-6	CASSYSGDKNYEQYF	TGTGCCAGCAGTTACTCAGGGGACAAGAACTACGAGCAGTACTTC
TRBJ2-5	TRBD2	.	TRBV10-3	CATLAGGQETQYF	TGTGCCACCCTAGCGGGGGGGCAAGAGACCCAGTACTTC
TRBJ2-1	TRBD2	few	TRBV20-1	CSAPSGLNNEQFF	TGCAGTGCCCCTTCGGGACTAAACAATGAGCAGTTCTTC
TRBJ2-6	TRBD2	.	TRBV9	CASSELAGGANVLTF	TGTGCCAGCAGCGAATTAGCGGGAGGGGCCAACGTCCTGACTTTC
TRBJ1-1	.	few	TRBV2	CASSEEGVNTEAFF	TGTGCCAGCAGTGAAGAGGGGGTGAACACTGAAGCTTTCTTT
TRBJ2-5	.	few	TRBV4-1	CASSQDLGLAVETQYF	TGCGCCAGCAGCCAAGATCTGGGGCTAGCCGTAGAGACCCAGTACTTC
TRBJ1-4	TRBD1	many	TRBV4-1	CASSHWDRDVGKLFF	TGCGCCAGCAGCCACTGGGACAGGGACGTCGGAAAACTGTTTTTT
TRBJ2-2	.	.	TRBV4-1	CTSSQVTNIGELFF	TGCACCAGCAGCCAAGTGACAAACATCGGGGAGCTGTTTTTT
TRBJ2-7	TRBD1	many	TRBV7-9	CASSTGTGVDEQYF	TGTGCCAGCAGCACCGGGACAGGGGTCGACGAGCAGTACTTC
TRBJ1-1	.	.	TRBV25-1	CARTASGVTEAFF	TGTGCTAGAACTGCCAGCGGGGTCACTGAAGCTTTCTTT
TRBJ1-1	.	many	TRBV7-8	CASSLSSLFAFF	TGTGCCAGCAGCTTAAGTAGTTTGTTTGCTTTCTTT
TRBJ1-1	.	few	TRBV2	CASPLGNTEAFF	TGTGCCAGCCCTTTGGGGAACACTGAAGCTTTCTTT
TRBJ2-5	.	many	TRBV5-1	CASSLEDGSQETQYF	TGCGCCAGCAGCTTAGAGGACGGATCTCAAGAGACCCAGTACTTC
TRBJ2-5	.	many	TRBV5-6	CASSLAGTDEETQYF	TGTGCCAGCAGCTTGGCCGGGACGGATGAAGAGACCCAGTACTTC
TRBJ2-5	.	.	TRBV7-2	CASSWALWQETQYF	TGTGCCAGCAGCTGGGCCCTCTGGCAGGAGACCCAGTACTTC
TRBJ1-5	TRBD1	.	TRBV2	CASRTGGRNQPQHF	TGTGCCAGCAGGACAGGGGGCAGGAATCAGCCCCAGCATTTT
TRBJ1-1	.	few	TRBV12-3/TRBV12-4	CASSFPGNLAYTEAFF	TGTGCCAGCAGTTTTCCAGGGAACCTGGCGTACACTGAAGCTTTCTTT
TRBJ1-5	.	.	TRBV7-2	CASSWGGDSNQPQHF	TGTGCCAGCAGTTGGGGGGGGGATAGCAATCAGCCCCAGCATTTT
TRBJ2-5	.	.	TRBV7-6	CASSPGQGRRGTQYF	TGTGCCAGCAGCCCCGGCCAGGGTCGGCGAGGGACCCAGTACTTC
TRBJ1-6	.	.	TRBV20-1	CSAREGSNQPLHF	TGCAGTGCTAGAGAGGGCAGCAATCAGCCCCTCCACTTT
TRBJ1-6	.	many	TRBV6-4	CASSEDYNSPLHF	TGTGCCAGCAGTGAGGACTATAATTCACCCCTCCACTTT
TRBJ1-1	.	.	TRBV27	CASRDFQDNTEAFF	TGTGCCAGCCGGGACTTCCAGGACAACACTGAAGCTTTCTTT
TRBJ1-1	.	many	TRBV12-3/TRBV12-4	CASRTGESLTEAFF	TGTGCCAGCAGAACCGGGGAGTCCCTCACTGAAGCTTTCTTT
TRBJ1-1	.	many	TRBV13	CASSGGHLNTEAFF	TGTGCCAGCAGCGGCGGACACCTGAACACTGAAGCTTTCTTT
TRBJ1-5	.	few	TRBV7-8	CASSLEDGYQPQHF	TGTGCCAGCAGCTTAGAGGACGGGTATCAGCCCCAGCATTTT
TRBJ1-4	.	.	TRBV28	CASRTIGEKLVF	TGTGCCAGCAGAACCATTGGGGAAAAACTGGTTTTT
TRBJ2-7	.	many	TRBV7-9	CASSSVDAYEQYF	TGTGCCAGCAGTTCTGTCGATGCCTACGAGCAGTACTTC
TRBJ1-5	.	.	TRBV29-1	CSVESGGEKTQHF	TGCAGCGTTGAATCCGGGGGCGAGAAGACCCAGCATTTT
TRBJ1-5	.	many	TRBV10-3	CAIRGDGSNQPQHF	TGTGCCATCAGGGGTGACGGGAGCAATCAGCCCCAGCATTTT
TRBJ2-5	.	.	TRBV20-1	CSASLWGGNETQYF	TGCAGTGCTAGCCTCTGGGGGGGCAATGAGACCCAGTACTTC